The TCR beta chain described here comes from a study of cytomegalovirus exposure and HLA in healthy donors. Study background: Counted in an early data release were 65 million to 100 million unique TCRs from HLA-typed donors. Notes on the study in general: Clonal expansion was found to be greater in HLA-associated TCR beta chains than in equally common others in a later analysis.

The PCR made use of 60 Vbeta and 13 Jbeta primers. TCRdb's table, derived via immunoSEQ multiplex PCR, lists solely in-frame clones and lacks some. The sample has fewer than 150,000 clones, 70% to 80% seen once; the top ten hold less than 3.5%. A word on this clone: Its matching antigen is unknown.

The ends were cut back, 10 bases at V and 2 bases at J, with 14 bases in the middle. This CDR3 is built from 13 residues. Germline V gene sequence: CDR1 MNHEY, CDR2 SMNVEV (reference sequence). The TCR sequence derives from a woman in her 40s in good health and CMV-seropositive. Specimen: PBMCs. The chain recombines TRBV27 with TRBJ1-2, with D perhaps matching TRBD1 (6 bases). The DNA for the CDR3 is TGTGCCACAAGCTTGAGGGGGAACTATGGCTACACCTTC. This encodes CATSLRGNYGYTF.